The 14 T cell receptor beta chains presented below share a single source sample, sequenced in a study of early T cells in non-severe SARS-CoV-2 infection. TCRdb redid the calling of the 5' RACE reads with MiXCR, one entry per CDR3 protein. Altogether tens of thousands of distinct CDR3 sequences are present, 7% to 8% being singletons, with the ten largest covering 6.5% to 9.5%. The sequencing input was whole blood. The receptor source for this set is an adult who was a healthcare worker with PCR-confirmed SARS-CoV-2 infection or an uninfected control (not recorded which).

This clonotype was observed at least ten times. For the CDR3, the DNA is TGTGCCAGCGGGTTTCAAATCTATGGCTACACCTTC. This encodes CASGFQIYGYTF. The chain combines TRBV28 with TRBJ1-2; no firm D call. CDR1 and CDR2 (germline): MDHEN, SYDVKM. The CDR3 is made up of 12 amino acids. Trimming pared 8 bases from V and 4 bases from J, leaving 11 bases between.

This clonotype has a count of ten or more. The chain couples TRBV20-1 to TRBJ1-2; D remains ambiguous. Germline CDR1 DFQATT, CDR2 SNEGSKA (reference sequence). The CDR3 extends over 14 amino acids. V lost 6 bases and J lost 6, with 20 bases in between. In DNA, the CDR3 is TGCAGTGCCGGGGTTTCGGGCGGGAGAGATGGCTACACCTTC. This sequence encodes CSAGVSGGRDGYTF.

This clonotype has a handful of counts. The chain joins TRBV28 to TRBJ1-3; the D is unclear. V lost 4 bases, J lost 2 bases, and 15 bases lay in between. Germline V gene lookup returns CDR1 MDHEN and CDR2 SYDVKM. The CDR3 is 16 amino acids. The CDR3 region is CASSYLGEGTGNTIYF. CDR3 DNA: TGTGCCAGCAGTTACCTGGGTGAAGGTACTGGAAACACCATATATTTT.

This clonotype occurred many times. The rearrangement links TRBV3-1 to TRBJ2-7; D might be TRBD2 (6 bases). Germline V CDR1 and CDR2: LGHDT, YNNKEL (reference sequence). Trimming pared 4 bases from V and 2 bases from J, leaving 18 bases between. The CDR3 consists of 16 residues. The CDR3 here is CASSPWAQEGTYEQYF. The CDR3 DNA follows: TGTGCCAGCAGCCCGTGGGCACAGGAGGGGACCTACGAGCAGTACTTC.

There are many counts of this clonotype. The J gene is TRBJ1-1, the V gene TRBV9; D gene ambiguous. Trimming cost V 2 bases and J 0 bases, with 8 bases left between them. The germline V gene encodes CDR1 SGDLS and CDR2 YYNGEE. The CDR3 extends over 14 amino acids. The CDR3 coding sequence is TGTGCCAGCAGCGTCGCCAGGATGAACACTGAAGCTTTCTTT. Encoded protein: CASSVARMNTEAFF.

This clonotype showed up many times. The CDR3 sequence is CASTQGAGDGYTF. The CDR3 region has the DNA TGTGCCAGCACCCAAGGGGCGGGGGATGGCTACACCTTC. The rearrangement joins TRBV28 to TRBJ1-2; D may be TRBD1 (5 bases). Germline V CDR1 and CDR2: MDHEN, SYDVKM. The CDR3 has 13 amino acids. V was pared by 7 bases and J by 6 bases, with 15 bases between.

This clonotype was recorded a few times. In DNA form, the CDR3 reads TGTGCCAGCAGTTTAGGAGGGGGCGGCCGGTATCAGCCCCAGCATTTT. Translating gives CASSLGGGGRYQPQHF. This chain links TRBV27 with TRBJ1-5, with 7 bases lining up with TRBD1. The trim removed 2 bases at V and 5 bases at J, leaving 9 bases unmatched. The CDR3 contains 16 residues. In germline, CDR1 is MNHEY, CDR2 SMNVEV (reference sequence).

The J gene is TRBJ2-3, the V gene TRBV5-4; a possible D gene is TRBD2 (5 bases). CDR3 length: 13 residues. Germline CDR1 is SGHNT and CDR2 is YYREEE (reference sequence). Between the trimmed V and J ends, which lost 7 bases and 2 bases, there was a span of 11 bases. The CDR3 reads CASSGEITDTQYF. The CDR3 nucleotides read TGTGCCAGCTCCGGGGAGATCACAGATACGCAGTATTTT. The full variable domain, with the rest looked up from reference TRBV5-4 and TRBJ2-3, is ETGVTQSPTHLIKTRGQQVTLRCSSQSGHNTVSWYQQALGQGPQFIFQYYREEENGRGNFPPRFSGLQFPNYSSELNVNALELDDSALYLCASSGEITDTQYFGPGTRLTVL.

This clonotype was detected ten times or more. The V and J genes are TRBV15 and TRBJ2-3; 7 bases line up with TRBD1. Germline V gives CDR1 LNHNV, CDR2 YYDKDF (reference sequence). This CDR3 has 17 residues. After removal of 0 bases from V and 5 bases from J, the junction contained 11 bases not matched to a gene. The CDR3 nucleotides are TGTGCCACCAGCAGAGATCGGAGGAACAGGGGTGGAGATACGCAGTATTTT. Amino acid sequence: CATSRDRRNRGGDTQYF.

The rearrangement links TRBV5-6 to TRBJ2-1; possibly TRBD2 for D (7 bases). The V gene's germline CDR1 is SGHDT and CDR2 YYEEEE. This CDR3 region has 17 residues. V was shortened by 2 bases and J by 8 bases, with 23 bases between the two germline ends. CDR3 DNA: TGTGCCAGCAGCTTAATGAACTGGCCGGCGGGGGCCTATGAGCAGTTCTTC. Its protein is CASSLMNWPAGAYEQFF.

This clonotype was observed a few times. The chain links TRBV11-2 to TRBJ1-4; no definite D call. Germline V gene data show CDR1 as SGHAT and CDR2 as FQNNGV. The CDR3 has 11 residues. V was trimmed by 4 bases and J by 13 bases, leaving 10 bases between them. The CDR3 loop is CASSSEVGLFF. CDR3 bases: TGTGCCAGCAGCTCCGAGGTGGGACTGTTTTTT. The full variable domain, completed using reference TRBV11-2 and TRBJ1-4, is EAGVAQSPRYKIIEKRQSVAFWCNPISGHATLYWYQQILGQGPKLLIQFQNNGVVDDSQLPKDRFSAERLKGVDSTLKIQPAKLEDSAVYLCASSSEVGLFFGSGTQLSVL.

V usage is TRBV2 and J usage is TRBJ2-2; either TRBD1 or TRBD2 may supply D (7 bases each). The CDR3 is 15 amino acids. Germline V gives CDR1 SNHLY, CDR2 FYNNEI. V lost 5 bases and J lost 4, with 14 bases in between. CDR3 coding DNA: TGTGCCAGCAGTAGCACAGGGGAGGGCACCGGGGAGCTGTTTTTT. It specifies CASSSTGEGTGELFF. The whole variable domain, filled in from reference TRBV2 and TRBJ2-2, reads EPEVTQTPSHQVTQMGQEVILRCVPISNHLYFYWYRQILGQKVEFLVSFYNNEISEKSEIFDDQFSVERPDGSNFTLKIRSTKLEDSAMYFCASSSTGEGTGELFFGEGSRLTVL.

At least ten counts were recorded for this clonotype. This rearrangement joins TRBV12-3 or TRBV12-4 to TRBJ2-7; tentatively, D is TRBD1 (6 bases). The CDR3 totals 13 residues. V lost 3 bases to trimming and J lost 4 bases, with 10 bases between them. CDR3 loop: CASSFMGAYEQYF. The DNA of the CDR3 is TGTGCCAGCAGTTTTATGGGGGCTTACGAGCAGTACTTC.

This clonotype was observed many times. V and J are TRBV7-8 and TRBJ1-1; the D gene is possibly TRBD1 (6 bases). Per germline, CDR1 SGHVS and CDR2 FQNEAQ. The CDR3 covers 17 residues. V dropped 5 bases and J dropped 4 bases, with 23 bases sitting between them. This chain's CDR3 is CASSPLQGGSFRTEAFF. The CDR3, as DNA: TGTGCCAGCAGCCCGTTACAGGGAGGAAGCTTTCGCACTGAAGCTTTCTTT.